Listed below are T cell receptor beta chains from one sample, sequenced in a study of monozygotic twins with inflammatory bowel disease. Reprocessing the 5' RACE reads, TCRdb reports a single entry for every CDR3 protein and omits DNA. The table counts fewer than 200,000 distinct CDR3 sequences; around 2.4% lies in the top ten. The material sequenced was blood. The receptor source for this set is a human donor with ulcerative colitis or Crohn's disease, or a healthy co-twin of an affected twin (not recorded which). The CDR3 runs from the conserved cysteine through the conserved F or W.

cdr3_aa j_call v_call
CASSPPTLATSTQYF TRBJ2-3 TRBV18
CASRLTGGYGYTF TRBJ1-2 TRBV25-1
CASSLEGAGYGTEAFF TRBJ1-1 TRBV11-2
CASSMTGSPYGYTF TRBJ1-2 TRBV9
CASSQGSGVFTDTQYF TRBJ2-3 TRBV3-1
CSASESPTSGNTIYF TRBJ1-3 TRBV20-1
CASSLGGTGTGNTIYF TRBJ1-3 TRBV7-2
CASSSTSGGEETQYF TRBJ2-5 TRBV28
CASSLGTPGLAERSSYNEQFF TRBJ2-1 TRBV5-1
CASSPRGSGRTYEQYF TRBJ2-7 TRBV3-1
CASSDPGTTAYEQYF TRBJ2-7 TRBV5-1
CASSYSSGTSRAQETQYF TRBJ2-5 TRBV6-5
CASSPSGLVNQPQHF TRBJ1-5 TRBV19
CASTEGVGANSPLHF TRBJ1-6 TRBV2
CASSYWTSGRSYNEQFF TRBJ2-1 TRBV4-3
CSASDGTSGSYNEQFF TRBJ2-1 TRBV20-1
CAWRLHPNTGELFF TRBJ2-2 TRBV30
CASSPGTSGMYQETQYF TRBJ2-5 TRBV7-9
CASSLDIVTGGDEQYF TRBJ2-7 TRBV5-8
CASSQAQGHETQYF TRBJ2-5 TRBV3-1
CASTRQGVSGNTIYF TRBJ1-3 TRBV9
CSASEYRDSITEAFF TRBJ1-1 TRBV20-1
CASRSPGLAGGQGEQFF TRBJ2-1 TRBV7-2
CASSQDDVGYTF TRBJ1-2 TRBV4-2
CASSFGGLGYGYTF TRBJ1-2 TRBV12-3/TRBV12-4
CASSLEVGGYNEQFF TRBJ2-1 TRBV5-1
CASSPSGGTSNQPQHF TRBJ1-5 TRBV18
CSASVLGAGTYSNEQFF TRBJ2-1 TRBV20-1
CSARAPADSYEQYF TRBJ2-7 TRBV20-1
CSAKRETWETQYF TRBJ2-5 TRBV20-1
CAGTIPAGVSYEQFF TRBJ2-1 TRBV7-9
CASSQDGTGGIANTGELFF TRBJ2-2 TRBV4-3
CASSSSPGTRETQYF TRBJ2-5 TRBV7-2
CASSPVGGPYEQYF TRBJ2-7 TRBV12-3/TRBV12-4
CAISETLAGASFNEQFF TRBJ2-1 TRBV10-3
CASSLGLDAGELFF TRBJ2-2 TRBV11-2
CASSLVGGDAYNEQFF TRBJ2-1 TRBV7-2
CASSQSGQGNSGYTF TRBJ1-2 TRBV16
CASSTSGSSYNEQFF TRBJ2-1 TRBV7-3
CASSLPPRQIAFGPNYGYTF TRBJ1-2 TRBV5-1
CASRVTFRGAARGYTF TRBJ1-2 TRBV5-1
CASSSTGRRSYEQYF TRBJ2-7 TRBV7-2
CASSDHRGAKQFF TRBJ2-1 TRBV6-4
CASSKGQGDQPQHF TRBJ1-5 TRBV19
CASSPRLAEYNEQFF TRBJ2-1 TRBV7-8
CASRPGTGGAEGYTF TRBJ1-2 TRBV3-1
CASTVRDREVAEAFF TRBJ1-1 TRBV2
CASSRLPNSYNEQFF TRBJ2-1 TRBV4-1
CASSIAGGFANEQFF TRBJ2-1 TRBV19
CASSLARDRGGSGANVLTF TRBJ2-6 TRBV5-6
CASSFFNDEQFF TRBJ2-1 TRBV7-9
CSARLHRDGSNQPQHF TRBJ1-5 TRBV20-1
CASSGRQGPNPSNDYGYTF TRBJ1-2 TRBV11-1
CASRRDSSSYEQYF TRBJ2-7 TRBV2
CASRSGVYGYTF TRBJ1-2 TRBV19
CASSPGTSFTEAFF TRBJ1-1 TRBV7-2
CASSQQGFSGNTIYF TRBJ1-3 TRBV7-9
CASSLAGGWTEAFF TRBJ1-1 TRBV12-3/TRBV12-4
CASSLGAKNIQYF TRBJ2-4 TRBV7-2
CASKGTSGGNEQFF TRBJ2-1 TRBV2